This T cell receptor beta chain was obtained from a study of cytomegalovirus exposure and HLA in healthy donors. CDR1 and CDR2 from the germline V gene are LNHDA and SQIVND (reference sequence). This CDR3 has 13 residues. This clone was recorded once. The antigen is undetermined. General observations from the study: The authors later found TCR association rates varying by HLA locus, with DRB1 most and HLA-C fewest.

13 Jbeta primers and 60 Vbeta primers were used for the PCR. Measured with immunoSEQ multiplex PCR; TCRdb has only the in-frame clones, and not every one. The data show 100,000 to 120,000 clones, with over 60% seen just once and around 2.9% held by the top ten. The origin of this receptor is a woman aged 55-69 years in good health and CMV-seropositive. The chain is built from TRBV19 and TRBJ2-5; D not certain. The J call may be mistaken, given a closer DNA end match to TRBJ2-7. Source material: PBMCs. Here the CDR3 reads CASSSTASYEQYF. CDR3 nucleotide sequence: TGTGCCAGTAGTAGTACAGCCTCCTACGAGCAGTACTTC.